This T cell receptor beta chain was sequenced in a study of blood T cell repertoires in COVID-19. Turning to the study itself: Acute and convalescent COVID-19 specimens originated in the United States, Italy and Spain.

How the authors handled the data: The authors estimated nucleated cell counts from reference gene primer amplification. Profiled with immunoSEQ multiplex PCR; TCRdb holds only in-frame clones, not every one. V and J calls and clone size are those listed in that table; D and trimming were worked out from the DNA. The sample has 250,000 to 350,000 clones, roughly 87% seen once; the top ten hold about 2.2%. The CDR3 length is 13 residues. Germline assignment: CDR1 DFQATT and CDR2 SNEGSKA (reference sequence). V was cut by 3 bases and J by 5 bases, with 13 bases left in between. The gene calls are TRBV20-1 and TRBJ1-2; D gene ambiguous. Specimen: peripheral blood. The receptor was isolated from a woman in her forties or fifties who had recovered from COVID-19. The CDR3 region is CSASSWGVYGYTF. CDR3 nucleotides: TGCAGTGCTAGTAGTTGGGGAGTTTATGGCTACACCTTC.